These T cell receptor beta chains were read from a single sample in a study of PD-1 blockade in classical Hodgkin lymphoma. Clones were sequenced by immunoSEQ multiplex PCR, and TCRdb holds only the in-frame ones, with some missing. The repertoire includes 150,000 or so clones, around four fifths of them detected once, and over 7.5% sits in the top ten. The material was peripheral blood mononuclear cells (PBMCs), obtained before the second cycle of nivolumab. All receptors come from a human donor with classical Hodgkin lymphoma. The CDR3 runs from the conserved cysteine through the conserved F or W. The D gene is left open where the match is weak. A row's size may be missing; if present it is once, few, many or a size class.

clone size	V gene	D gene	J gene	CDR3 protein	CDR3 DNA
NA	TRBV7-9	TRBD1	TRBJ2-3	CASSLALTGTGDTQYF	TGTGCCAGCAGCTTAGCCCTCACCGGGACAGGAGATACGCAGTATTTT
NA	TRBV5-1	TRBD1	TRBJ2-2	CASSWDRTGELFF	TGCGCCAGCAGCTGGGACAGAACCGGGGAGCTGTTTTTT
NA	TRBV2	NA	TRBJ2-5	CASSAINTKKTQYF	TGTGCCAGCAGTGCCATCAACACGAAAAAGACCCAGTACTTC
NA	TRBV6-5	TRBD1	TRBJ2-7	CASSFLGQGAMDEQYF	TGTGCCAGCAGTTTCCTGGGACAGGGGGCTATGGACGAGCAGTACTTC
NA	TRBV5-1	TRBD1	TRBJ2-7	CASSLDRGSSYEQYF	TGCGCCAGCAGCTTGGACAGGGGCAGTTCCTACGAGCAGTACTTC
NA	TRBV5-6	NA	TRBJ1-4	CASSPDINEKLFF	TGTGCCAGCAGCCCCGACATTAATGAAAAACTGTTTTTT
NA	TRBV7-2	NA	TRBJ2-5	CASSFGQTLRWNF	TGTGCCAGCAGCTTTGGACAGACCCTACGATGGAACTTC
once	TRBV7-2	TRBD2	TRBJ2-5	CASRPRLAGEETQYF	TGTGCCAGCAGACCGAGACTAGCGGGAGAAGAGACCCAGTACTTC
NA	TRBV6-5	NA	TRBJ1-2	CASSYLGTYGYTF	TGTGCCAGCAGTTACTTGGGTACCTATGGCTACACCTTC
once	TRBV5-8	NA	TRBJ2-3	CASARVYTDTQYF	TGTGCCAGCGCGAGGGTCTACACAGATACGCAGTATTTT
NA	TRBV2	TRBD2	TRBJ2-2	CASSGSSGRVTGELFF	TGTGCCAGCAGTGGTTCTAGCGGGAGAGTCACCGGGGAGCTGTTTTTT